This T cell receptor beta chain was obtained from a study of T cell changes during pregnancy in multiple sclerosis. Method: immunoSEQ multiplex PCR; TCRdb's copy keeps in-frame clones and lacks some. Of 29,000 or so clones listed, over 75% are singletons. V gave up 0 bases and J gave up 5 bases; unmatched junction bases: 4. This CDR3 comprises 14 residues. Germline V gene data show CDR1 as SGHNT and CDR2 as YYREEE (reference sequence). Sequenced material: CD8+ T cells from peripheral blood mononuclear cells, taken after pregnancy. The sequence derives from a female donor with multiple sclerosis, enrolled in a pregnancy study. V gene TRBV5-4 combines with J gene TRBJ2-5, with TRBD2 matching over 7 bases. In nucleotides, the CDR3 is TGTGCCAGCAGCTTGGAAGGACTAGGGGAGACCCAGTACTTC. This translates into CASSLEGLGETQYF.